A single TCR beta chain is shown here with its context. Methods used by the authors: Amplification from reference gene primers served as the basis for estimated nucleated cell counts. Method: immunoSEQ multiplex PCR; TCRdb's copy keeps in-frame clones and lacks some. V, J and clone size are those of that table, while D and trimming were read from the DNA. The table has about 170,000 clones, approximately 84% seen once. The data are from a study of blood T cell repertoires in COVID-19. As for the study in general: Material from acute and convalescent COVID-19 was sourced from the United States, Italy and Spain.

This CDR3 is built from 17 residues. The trim removed 0 bases at V and 5 bases at J, leaving 9 bases unmatched. Germline assignment: CDR1 SGDLS and CDR2 YYNGEE. This sequence joins TRBV9 and TRBJ1-1, with 11 bases matching TRBD1. Sequenced material: PBMCs or T cells enriched from blood (not recorded which). This TCR came from a man aged 45-60 years who had recovered from COVID-19. CDR3 sequence: CASSVALPGTGGTEAFF. The CDR3 DNA sequence: TGTGCCAGCAGCGTAGCCCTACCCGGGACAGGGGGTACTGAAGCTTTCTTT.